This record concerns one TCR beta chain sequence. Its antigen is currently unknown. These data originate in a study of identifying expanded T cells in peripheral blood. Trimming pared 3 bases from V and 2 bases from J, leaving 7 bases between. The CDR3 is 13 residues long. Looked up from germline, CDR1 is SGHKS and CDR2 is YYEKEE (reference sequence). General study results and limits: Across healthy donors, higher total template counts meant significantly greater roughly two-week count variance. Technical replicates showed roughly 1.2 changed clones; two weeks roughly 15; four weeks 19.

Measured with immunoSEQ multiplex PCR; TCRdb has only the in-frame clones, and not every one. The repertoire holds 130,000 or so clones, with around 84% as singletons. The source is a person aged 18-69 years in good health. The rearrangement uses TRBV5-5 and TRBJ2-3; the D gene is possibly TRBD1 (6 bases). Sequenced sample: blood. The CDR3 protein is CASSWDITDTQYF. DNA of the CDR3: TGTGCCAGCAGCTGGGACATCACAGATACGCAGTATTTT.